This TCR beta chain was sequenced for a study of blood T cell repertoires in COVID-19. Study details: Italy, Spain and the United States were the sources of the convalescent and acute COVID-19 samples. Sample material is recorded as cDNA or gDNA derived from T cells, B-cell-depleted T cells, or PBMCs.

As processed by the authors: Quantification of nucleated cells was approximated via reference gene primer amplification. The assay was immunoSEQ multiplex PCR, and TCRdb's table has in-frame clones only and misses some. That table supplies the V and J calls and clone size; D and trimming were determined from the DNA. The data hold roughly 300,000 clones, with around 88% observed a single time. This clone was counted a few times. Germline V gene lookup returns CDR1 SGHNT and CDR2 YYREEE (reference sequence). This CDR3 comprises 14 residues. V lost 0 bases and J 7 bases, leaving 11 bases between the germline ends.

This chain links TRBV5-4 with TRBJ1-5; D is ambiguous. This receptor was identified in a woman in her forties or fifties with acute or convalescent COVID-19. Sequencing input: peripheral blood. The CDR3 nucleotides are TGTGCCAGCAGCTTGGGGGGAGAGGGACAGCCCCAGCATTTT. The encoded protein is CASSLGGEGQPQHF.